These 29 T cell receptor beta chains originate from one sample sequenced in a study of blood T cell repertoires in COVID-19. TCRdb's table, derived via immunoSEQ multiplex PCR, lists solely in-frame clones and lacks some. The table includes tens of thousands of clones, about nine tenths detected once. Sequenced input: peripheral blood. These receptors all come from a man aged 55-75 years with acute or convalescent COVID-19.

This chain's CDR3 is CASRRGLNTDTQYF. The CDR3 coding sequence is TGTGCCAGCAGAAGGGGCCTAAACACAGATACGCAGTATTTT. The chain carries TRBV7-2 and TRBJ2-3; D perhaps matches TRBD1 (5 bases). CDR1 is SGHTA, CDR2 FQGNSA, per germline. Trimming took 6 bases from V and 2 from J, leaving 12 bases between them. The CDR3 spans 14 residues.

The CDR3 region is CATTSTEIPTGELFF. The CDR3 DNA follows: TGTGCCACCACCAGCACGGAGATCCCCACCGGGGAGCTGTTTTTT. The chain recombines TRBV24-1 with TRBJ2-2; D is undetermined. The CDR3 sequence is 15 residues long. Germline CDR1 and CDR2: KGHDR and SFDVKD. V dropped 8 bases and J dropped 4 bases, with 16 bases sitting between them.

This rearrangement joins TRBV9 to TRBJ1-3; a weak D match, TRBD1 (5 bases). The V end was cut by 0 bases, the J end by 0 bases, with 13 bases between. Germline V gene data show CDR1 as SGDLS and CDR2 as YYNGEE. The CDR3 consists of 17 residues. For the CDR3, the DNA is TGTGCCAGCAGCGTAGCTAGTAGTCAGGGCTCTGGAAACACCATATATTTT. Translating it yields CASSVASSQGSGNTIYF. Complete variable domain (other parts from reference TRBV9 and TRBJ1-3): DSGVTQTPKHLITATGQRVTLRCSPRSGDLSVYWYQQSLDQGLQFLIQYYNGEERAKGNILERFSAQQFPDLHSELNLSSLELGDSALYFCASSVASSQGSGNTIYFGEGSWLTVV.

The V gene is TRBV7-9, the J gene TRBJ1-5, with a possible D match to TRBD1 (5 bases). CDR3 length: 13 amino acids. Germline CDR1 SEHNR, CDR2 FQNEAQ (reference sequence). Trimming stripped 4 bases from V and 4 bases from J, with 8 bases between. The DNA for the CDR3 is TGTGCCAGCAGCTCCCGGGGGAATCAGCCCCAGCATTTT. Residues: CASSSRGNQPQHF. Full variable domain (remainder filled in from reference TRBV7-9 and TRBJ1-5): DTGVSQNPRHKITKRGQNVTFRCDPISEHNRLYWYRQTLGQGPEFLTYFQNEAQLEKSRLLSDRFSAERPKGSFSTLEIQRTEQGDSAMYLCASSSRGNQPQHFGDGTRLSIL.

V gene TRBV7-2 combines with J gene TRBJ2-7; the match to TRBD2 covers 10 bases. With 2 bases clipped from V and 7 bases from J, the junction kept 11 bases outside the gene matches. The CDR3 covers 16 residues. CDR1 and CDR2 (germline): SGHTA, FQGNSA. The CDR3 loop is CASSLPGAGGPREQYF. The CDR3, as DNA: TGTGCCAGCAGCTTACCGGGAGCGGGAGGGCCTAGGGAGCAGTACTTC.

The chain couples TRBV30 to TRBJ2-1; D might be TRBD1 (5 bases). Germline V CDR1 and CDR2: GTSNPN, SVGIG (reference sequence). V was clipped by 1 base and J by 3 bases, with 10 bases between them. The CDR3 length is 14 residues. The CDR3 spells CAWSGGRVYNEQFF. The CDR3 DNA reads as TGTGCCTGGAGTGGGGGCAGGGTCTACAATGAGCAGTTCTTC.

This clone occurred once. CDR3 region: CASSLTGQGANTEAFF. The CDR3 DNA follows: TGTGCCAGCAGTTTAACAGGACAGGGGGCGAACACTGAAGCTTTCTTT. This rearrangement joins TRBV28 to TRBJ1-1, with 11 bases fitting TRBD1. Per germline, CDR1 MDHEN and CDR2 SYDVKM. This CDR3 comprises 16 residues. Unmatched junction bases numbered 3, after V lost 2 bases and J lost 1 base. The entire variable domain, with the rest obtained from reference TRBV28 and TRBJ1-1, is as follows: DVKVTQSSRYLVKRTGEKVFLECVQDMDHENMFWYRQDPGLGLRLIYFSYDVKMKEKGDIPEGYSVSREKKERFSLILESASTNQTSMYLCASSLTGQGANTEAFFGQGTRLTVV.

The genes are TRBV15 and TRBJ1-1; 7 nucleotides agree with TRBD1. The trim removed 3 bases at V and 11 bases at J, leaving 6 bases unmatched. The germline V gene encodes CDR1 LNHNV and CDR2 YYDKDF (reference sequence). This CDR3 region has 12 residues. The CDR3 DNA sequence: TGTGCCACCAGCAGCATGGACAGGTGCGCTTTCTTT. This encodes CATSSMDRCAFF.

There are a few counts of this clone. The chain joins TRBV5-4 to TRBJ2-1, with 10 bases that match TRBD2. J was trimmed by 13 bases and V by 4 bases; bases with no gene match: 5. The CDR3 sequence is 12 residues long. CDR1 is SGHNT, CDR2 YYREEE, per germline (reference sequence). The CDR3 bases are TGTGCCAGCAGCCAAAGCGGGAGGGCCCAGTTCTTC. This gives the protein CASSQSGRAQFF.

The chain carries TRBV4-3 and TRBJ2-1; no reliable D call. The ends were cut back, 1 base at V and 8 bases at J, with 6 bases in the middle. Per the germline V gene, CDR1 is LGHNA and CDR2 is YSLEER. The length of the CDR3 is 12 residues. CDR3 sequence: CASSQVGYEQFF. CDR3 nucleotide sequence: TGCGCCAGCAGCCAAGTCGGGTATGAGCAGTTCTTC.

The chain employs TRBV4-3 and TRBJ2-5, with 7 bases that match TRBD1. Looked up from germline, CDR1 is LGHNA and CDR2 is YSLEER. Trimming cost V 0 bases and J 2 bases; bases outside gene matches: 6. The CDR3 length is 16 residues. Here the CDR3 DNA reads TGCGCCAGCAGCCAAGAAGGCAGGGGGTTTCAAGAGACCCAGTACTTC. It is translated as CASSQEGRGFQETQYF.

The chain combines TRBV28 with TRBJ2-7; D not certain. The germline V and J ends were trimmed by 4 bases and 2 bases, with 18 bases remaining between them. The CDR3 has 16 residues. Germline values: CDR1 MDHEN, CDR2 SYDVKM. As DNA, the CDR3 is TGTGCCAGCAGTTCCCACCTTCTAGGCCTTCCCTACGAGCAGTACTTC. It codes for CASSSHLLGLPYEQYF.

The V call is TRBV18, the J call TRBJ2-2, with TRBD2 as a possible D gene (6 bases). This CDR3 has 15 residues. Between the trimmed V and J ends, which lost 4 bases and 4 bases, there was a span of 13 bases. The V gene's germline CDR1 is KGHSH and CDR2 LQKENI. The CDR3 DNA reads as TGTGCCAGCTCACTTCGGGACTCCGCCACCGGGGAGCTGTTTTTT. Its protein is CASSLRDSATGELFF.

The chain has TRBV2 and TRBJ2-7; tentative D call: TRBD1 (6 bases). CDR3 length equals 14 residues. Trimming took 7 bases from V and 4 from J, leaving 17 bases between them. Per germline, CDR1 SNHLY and CDR2 FYNNEI. CDR3 DNA: TGTGCCAGCACTCAAGCGAGGACAGCTTACGAGCAGTACTTC. Translating gives CASTQARTAYEQYF.

This clone was found a few times. V is TRBV30 and J is TRBJ1-1; D is perhaps TRBD1 (5 bases). Trimming removed 5 bases at V and 3 bases at J, with 13 bases between. Germline V lookup: CDR1 GTSNPN, CDR2 SVGIG (reference sequence). The CDR3 has 13 residues. CDR3 in amino acids: CAWGGRGYTEAFF. The DNA for the CDR3 is TGTGCCTGGGGGGGGAGGGGATACACTGAAGCTTTCTTT.

J is TRBJ2-7 and V is TRBV7-9, with TRBD1 as a possible D gene (6 bases). The V end lost 0 bases, the J end lost 3 bases, and 9 bases lay between the germline ends. Germline V CDR1 and CDR2: SEHNR, FQNEAQ (reference sequence). This CDR3 has 14 residues. Written as DNA, the CDR3 is TGTGCCAGCAGCTTAGCGATGGACAGCTACGAGCAGTACTTC. It translates to CASSLAMDSYEQYF.

The gene calls are TRBV28 and TRBJ2-2; no clear D gene. The CDR3 has 17 residues. Trimming removed 6 bases from V and 3 bases from J, with 20 bases in between. Germline lookup yields CDR1 MDHEN and CDR2 SYDVKM. This CDR3 is CASSPTGVSTDTGELFF. Written as DNA, the CDR3 is TGTGCCAGCAGCCCCACCGGAGTTTCGACGGACACCGGGGAGCTGTTTTTT.

The chain has TRBV19 and TRBJ1-1, with 8 nucleotides matching TRBD1. This CDR3 comprises 15 residues. The V gene end was trimmed by 5 bases and the J gene end by 1 base; junction bases not matched to a gene: 6. The germline gives CDR1 LNHDA, CDR2 SQIVND (reference sequence). The CDR3 nucleotides read TGTGCCAGTAGTGAGGCAGGGGGCTGGAACACTGAAGCTTTCTTT. Protein sequence: CASSEAGGWNTEAFF. The whole variable domain, remainder taken from reference TRBV19 and TRBJ1-1, is DGGITQSPKYLFRKEGQNVTLSCEQNLNHDAMYWYRQDPGQGLRLIYYSQIVNDFQKGDIAEGYSVSREKKESFPLTVTSAQKNPTAFYLCASSEAGGWNTEAFFGQGTRLTVV.

V and J are TRBV3-1 (or the pseudogene TRBV3-2) and TRBJ2-5; D is unresolved. The CDR3 is 15 residues long. Per the germline V gene, CDR1 is LGHDT and CDR2 is YNNKEL (reference sequence). Deletions cut 1 base from V and 1 base from J, with 10 bases between. The CDR3 bases are TGTGCCAGCAGCCAAGGCTTACGGTTCCAAGAGACCCAGTACTTC. Translation: CASSQGLRFQETQYF.

The CDR3 protein is CASSRERELSGELFF. CDR3 DNA: TGTGCCAGCTCACGGGAGCGGGAGCTAAGCGGGGAGCTGTTTTTT. The chain couples TRBV18 to TRBJ2-2; 8 nucleotides agree with TRBD2. After removal of 4 bases from V and 7 bases from J, the junction contained 8 bases not matched to a gene. CDR3 size: 15 residues. CDR1 is KGHSH and CDR2 is LQKENI in the germline V gene.

This clone was recorded a few times. V gene TRBV6-1 combines with J gene TRBJ2-1; TRBD2 agrees at 8 bases. Trimming took 3 bases from V and 4 from J; bases not matched to a gene: 8. Germline V gene sequence: CDR1 MNHNS, CDR2 SASEGT. The CDR3 runs 16 residues. In nucleotides, the CDR3 is TGTGCCAGCAGTGACCCGCGGGCGGGAGGTTACAATGAGCAGTTCTTC. As protein: CASSDPRAGGYNEQFF.

This clone was counted a single time. J is TRBJ2-6 and V is TRBV13; TRBD1 might be the D (6 bases). CDR3 size: 17 residues. CDR1 is PRHDT and CDR2 is FYEKMQ in the germline V gene (reference sequence). V was pared by 1 base and J by 0 bases, with 10 bases between. The CDR3 is CASSLEVQGSGANVLTF. DNA of the CDR3: TGTGCCAGCAGCTTAGAGGTACAGGGCTCTGGGGCCAACGTCCTGACTTTC.

The chain has TRBV19 and TRBJ2-7; TRBD2 matches at 14 bases. There are 16 residues in the CDR3. V gave up 5 bases and J gave up 5 bases; unmatched junction bases: 8. Per germline, CDR1 LNHDA and CDR2 SQIVND (reference sequence). CDR3 sequence (DNA): TGTGCCAGTAGTCCCGGGACTAGCGGGAGATACAACGAGCAGTACTTC. The encoded protein is CASSPGTSGRYNEQYF. The variable domain in full, with the rest retrieved from reference TRBV19 and TRBJ2-7, is DGGITQSPKYLFRKEGQNVTLSCEQNLNHDAMYWYRQDPGQGLRLIYYSQIVNDFQKGDIAEGYSVSREKKESFPLTVTSAQKNPTAFYLCASSPGTSGRYNEQYFGPGTRLTVT.

The CDR3 DNA follows: TGCGCCAGCAGCTTAGGGGGCGATTACAATGAGCAGTTCTTC. This translates into CASSLGGDYNEQFF. The chain carries TRBV5-1 and TRBJ2-1; 7 bases are a match to TRBD1. Unmatched junction bases numbered 3, after V lost 2 bases and J lost 4 bases. The CDR3 extends over 14 amino acids. Germline V lookup: CDR1 SGHRS, CDR2 YFSETQ.

The genes are TRBV4-3 and TRBJ2-1, with 7 bases lining up with TRBD2. The CDR3 loop spans 17 amino acids. Germline V gene data show CDR1 as LGHNA and CDR2 as YSLEER. The V segment lost 0 bases and the J segment 2 bases; nucleotides outside the gene matches: 7. The CDR3 spells CASSQDPETSPYNEQFF. DNA for the CDR3: TGCGCCAGCAGCCAAGATCCCGAGACTAGCCCCTACAATGAGCAGTTCTTC.

The chain couples TRBV28 to TRBJ2-7, with a possible D match to TRBD1 (6 bases). V was clipped by 9 bases and J by 6 bases, with 12 bases between them. Germline lookup yields CDR1 MDHEN and CDR2 SYDVKM. This CDR3 has 11 amino acids. Here the CDR3 reads CASAGEIEQYF. CDR3 nucleotide sequence: TGTGCCAGTGCAGGGGAAATCGAGCAGTACTTC.

The chain employs TRBV5-6 and TRBJ1-4; 9 bases are a match to TRBD1. J gave up 2 bases and V 2 bases, and 4 bases lay outside the gene matches. This CDR3 comprises 16 residues. Per germline, CDR1 SGHDT and CDR2 YYEEEE. This CDR3 reads CASSFGTGLTNEKLFF. CDR3 coding DNA: TGTGCCAGCAGCTTCGGGACAGGGCTGACTAATGAAAAACTGTTTTTT.

J is TRBJ1-2 and V is TRBV28; D is possibly TRBD1 (6 bases). This CDR3 comprises 15 residues. In germline, CDR1 is MDHEN, CDR2 SYDVKM. Trimming stripped 2 bases from V and 5 bases from J, with 15 bases between. The CDR3 loop is CASSLVGGALYGYTF. The CDR3 coding sequence is TGTGCCAGCAGTTTAGTGGGGGGGGCCCTATATGGCTACACCTTC.

The rearrangement uses TRBV30 and TRBJ1-2; 7 bases match TRBD1. V dropped 5 bases and J dropped 2; count of bases not matched to a gene: 17. The CDR3 is 17 amino acids. Germline assignment: CDR1 GTSNPN and CDR2 SVGIG (reference sequence). CDR3 sequence (DNA): TGTGCCTGGCTACTCCCGGGACAGCGGACCCGCAACTATGGCTACACCTTC. It yields the protein CAWLLPGQRTRNYGYTF.